This T cell receptor beta chain is drawn from a study of human T cells and chemical hapten exposure. This clonotype turned up a few times. Each CDR3 protein is one row after TCRdb ran MiXCR on the RACE reads. In the table there are fewer than 200,000 distinct CDR3 sequences, around 20% of which are singletons. CDR1 is DFQATT and CDR2 is SNEGSKA in the germline V gene (reference sequence). The length of the CDR3 is 13 residues. Time point indicated: patch test 1, 2 weeks after DPC sensitization. Regarding treatment: therapeutic diphenylcyclopropenone sensitization with weekly scalp DPC. The sample here was whole blood, taken in connection with sensitization to the hapten diphenylcyclopropenone (DPC). This TCR was recovered from a woman between 45 and 65 years old with alopecia areata. Some clones in this sample may be carry-over from other donors' samples. V gene TRBV20-1 combines with J gene TRBJ2-5; 12 positions agree with TRBD2. In DNA, the CDR3 is TGCAAAGCAAGACTAGCGGGAGCGGGGACCCAGTACTTC. It specifies CKARLAGAGTQYF.